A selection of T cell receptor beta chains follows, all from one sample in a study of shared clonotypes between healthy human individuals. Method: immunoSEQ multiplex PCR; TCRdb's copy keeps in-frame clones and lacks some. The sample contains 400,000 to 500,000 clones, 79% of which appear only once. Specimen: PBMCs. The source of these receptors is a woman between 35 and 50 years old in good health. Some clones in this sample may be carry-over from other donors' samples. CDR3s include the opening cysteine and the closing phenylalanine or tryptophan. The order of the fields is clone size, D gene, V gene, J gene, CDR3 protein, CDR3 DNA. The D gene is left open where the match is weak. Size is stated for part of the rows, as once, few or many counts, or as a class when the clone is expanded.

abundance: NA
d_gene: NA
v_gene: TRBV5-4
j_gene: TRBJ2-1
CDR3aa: CASSGGVWDEQFF
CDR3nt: TGTGCCAGCAGCGGGGGAGTTTGGGATGAGCAGTTCTTC

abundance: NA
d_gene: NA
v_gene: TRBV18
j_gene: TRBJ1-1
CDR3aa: CASSPLRGADTEAFF
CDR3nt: TGTGCCAGCTCACCATTAAGGGGCGCGGACACTGAAGCTTTCTTT

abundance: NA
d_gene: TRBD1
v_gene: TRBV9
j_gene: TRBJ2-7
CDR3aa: CASSVAGQAYEQYF
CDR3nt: TGTGCCAGCAGCGTAGCAGGACAGGCCTACGAGCAGTACTTC

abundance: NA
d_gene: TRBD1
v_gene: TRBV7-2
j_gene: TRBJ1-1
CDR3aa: CASSTRGPGVNTEAFF
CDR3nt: TGTGCCAGCAGCACCAGGGGGCCGGGGGTGAACACTGAAGCTTTCTTT

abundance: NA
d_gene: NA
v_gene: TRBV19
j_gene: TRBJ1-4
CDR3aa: CASSTPAGYSNEKLFF
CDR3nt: TGTGCCAGTAGTACCCCCGCTGGGTACAGTAATGAAAAACTGTTTTTT

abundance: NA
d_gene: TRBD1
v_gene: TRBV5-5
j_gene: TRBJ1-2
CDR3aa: CASSLEVTGTGTPGYTF
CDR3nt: TGTGCCAGCAGCCTTGAGGTAACCGGGACAGGCACGCCTGGCTACACCTTC

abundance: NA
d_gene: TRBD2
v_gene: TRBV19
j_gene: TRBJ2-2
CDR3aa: CASSSGSSNTGELFF
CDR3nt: TGTGCCAGTAGTAGCGGGAGTTCCAACACCGGGGAGCTGTTTTTT

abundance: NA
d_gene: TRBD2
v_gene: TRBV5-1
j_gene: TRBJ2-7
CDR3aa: CASSLGASGYEQYF
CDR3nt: TGCGCCAGCAGCTTGGGTGCTAGCGGCTACGAGCAGTACTTC

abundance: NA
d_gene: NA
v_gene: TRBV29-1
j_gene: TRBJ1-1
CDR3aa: CSVGRGGGNTEAFF
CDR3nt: TGCAGCGTTGGAAGGGGGGGCGGGAACACTGAAGCTTTCTTT

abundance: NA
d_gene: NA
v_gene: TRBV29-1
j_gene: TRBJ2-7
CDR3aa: CSAGHSYEQYF
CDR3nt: TGCAGCGCGGGGCACTCCTACGAGCAGTACTTC

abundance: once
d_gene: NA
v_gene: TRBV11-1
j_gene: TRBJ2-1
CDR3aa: CASSYLYAEDYNEQFF
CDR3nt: TGTGCCAGCAGCTACCTCTACGCGGAAGACTACAATGAGCAGTTCTTC

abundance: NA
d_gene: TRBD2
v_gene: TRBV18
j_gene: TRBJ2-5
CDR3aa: CASSPGPASGTTKETQYF
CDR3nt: TGTGCCAGCTCACCGGGCCCGGCTAGCGGGACAACTAAAGAGACCCAGTACTTC

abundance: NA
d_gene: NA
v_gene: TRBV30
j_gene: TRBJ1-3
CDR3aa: CAWSADLTEGNTIYF
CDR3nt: TGTGCCTGGAGCGCAGACCTAACGGAAGGAAACACCATATATTTT

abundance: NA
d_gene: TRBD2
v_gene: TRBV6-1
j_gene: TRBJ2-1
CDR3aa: CASSEEGAGGRAEQFF
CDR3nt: TGTGCCAGCAGTGAAGAGGGAGCGGGAGGGCGCGCTGAGCAGTTCTTC

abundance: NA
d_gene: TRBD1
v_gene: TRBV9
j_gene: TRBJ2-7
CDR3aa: CASSVEDHRGRTYEQYF
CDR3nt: TGTGCCAGCAGCGTAGAGGACCACAGGGGGCGAACCTACGAGCAGTACTTC

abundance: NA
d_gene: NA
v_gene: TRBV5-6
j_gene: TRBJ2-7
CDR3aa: CASSPGGGGRAYEQYF
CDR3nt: TGTGCCAGCAGTCCAGGGGGCGGCGGGAGGGCTTACGAGCAGTACTTC

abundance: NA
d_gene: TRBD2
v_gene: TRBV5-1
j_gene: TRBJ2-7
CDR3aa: CASSWVEGLAHEQYF
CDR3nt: TGCGCCAGCAGCTGGGTCGAGGGACTAGCCCACGAGCAGTACTTC

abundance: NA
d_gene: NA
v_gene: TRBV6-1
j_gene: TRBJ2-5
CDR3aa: CASELSGQETQYF
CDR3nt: TGTGCCAGCGAGCTTAGCGGCCAAGAGACCCAGTACTTC

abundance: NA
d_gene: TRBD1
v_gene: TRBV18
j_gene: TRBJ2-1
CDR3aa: CASSPDDRGIYNEQFF
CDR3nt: TGTGCCAGCTCACCGGACGACAGGGGCATCTACAATGAGCAGTTCTTC

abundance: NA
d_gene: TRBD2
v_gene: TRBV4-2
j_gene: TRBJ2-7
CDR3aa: CASSQEWTSTDEQYF
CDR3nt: TGTGCCAGCAGCCAAGAATGGACTAGTACAGACGAGCAGTACTTC

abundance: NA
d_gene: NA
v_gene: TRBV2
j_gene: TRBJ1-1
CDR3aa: CASSELFWNTEAFF
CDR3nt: TGTGCCAGCAGTGAACTTTTTTGGAACACTGAAGCTTTCTTT

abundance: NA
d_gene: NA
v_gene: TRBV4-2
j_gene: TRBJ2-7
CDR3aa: CASSIRERSAERYEQYF
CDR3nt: TGTGCCAGCAGCATCAGAGAAAGGTCAGCGGAGAGGTACGAGCAGTACTTC

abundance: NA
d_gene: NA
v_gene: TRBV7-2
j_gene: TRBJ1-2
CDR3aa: CASSLSAAGDPNGYGYTF
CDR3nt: TGTGCCAGCAGCTTATCGGCGGCAGGGGACCCCAATGGCTATGGCTACACCTTC

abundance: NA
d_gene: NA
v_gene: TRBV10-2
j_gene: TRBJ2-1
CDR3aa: CASRDTNSYNEQFF
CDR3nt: TGCGCCAGCCGGGACACAAACTCCTACAATGAGCAGTTCTTC

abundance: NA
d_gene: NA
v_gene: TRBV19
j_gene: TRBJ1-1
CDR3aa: CASEWGNTEAFF
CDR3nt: TGTGCCAGTGAGTGGGGGAACACTGAAGCTTTCTTT

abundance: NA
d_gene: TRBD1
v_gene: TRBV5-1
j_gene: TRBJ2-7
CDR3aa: CASSLAPGQSYEQYF
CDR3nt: TGCGCCAGCAGCTTGGCACCGGGACAGTCCTACGAGCAGTACTTC

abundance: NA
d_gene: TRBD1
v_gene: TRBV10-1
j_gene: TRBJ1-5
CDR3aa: CASIPTGGPVDQPQHF
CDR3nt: TGCGCCAGCATCCCTACAGGGGGCCCCGTTGATCAGCCCCAGCATTTT

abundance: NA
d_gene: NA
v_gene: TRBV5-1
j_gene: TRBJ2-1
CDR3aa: CASSSEVGSSSYNEQFF
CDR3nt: TGCGCCAGCAGCTCGGAAGTGGGGTCGAGCTCCTACAATGAGCAGTTCTTC

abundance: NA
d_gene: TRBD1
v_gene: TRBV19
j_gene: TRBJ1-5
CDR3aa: CATQQGNQPQHF
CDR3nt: TGTGCCACTCAACAGGGGAATCAGCCCCAGCATTTT

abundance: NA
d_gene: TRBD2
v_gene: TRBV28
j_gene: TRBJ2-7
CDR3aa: CASSLGTSFSEQYF
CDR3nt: TGTGCCAGCAGTCTCGGGACTAGTTTCTCCGAGCAGTACTTC

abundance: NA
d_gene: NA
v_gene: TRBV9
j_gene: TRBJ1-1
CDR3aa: CASSVAGQLTEAFF
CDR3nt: TGTGCCAGCAGCGTAGCAGGCCAGCTCACTGAAGCTTTCTTT

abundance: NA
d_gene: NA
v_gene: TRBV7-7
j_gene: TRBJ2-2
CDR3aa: CASSLGVGTGELFF
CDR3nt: TGTGCTAGCAGCTTAGGAGTCGGGACCGGGGAGCTGTTTTTT

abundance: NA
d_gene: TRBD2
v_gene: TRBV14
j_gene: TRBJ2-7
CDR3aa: CASSRRAGGTYEQYF
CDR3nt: TGTGCCAGCAGCCGTCGAGCGGGAGGAACCTACGAGCAGTACTTC

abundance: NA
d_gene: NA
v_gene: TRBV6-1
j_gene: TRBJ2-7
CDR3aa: CASSEAGTGGGEQYF
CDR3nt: TGTGCCAGCAGTGAAGCGGGAACAGGGGGGGGTGAGCAGTACTTC

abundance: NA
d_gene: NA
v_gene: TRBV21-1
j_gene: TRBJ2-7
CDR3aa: CASSKVTGAYEQYF
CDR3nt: TGTGCCAGCAGCAAAGTTACTGGAGCCTACGAGCAGTACTTC

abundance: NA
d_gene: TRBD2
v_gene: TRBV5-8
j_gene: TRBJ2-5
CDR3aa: CASSSRTSAEETQYF
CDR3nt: TGTGCCAGCAGCTCTCGGACTAGCGCTGAGGAGACCCAGTACTTC

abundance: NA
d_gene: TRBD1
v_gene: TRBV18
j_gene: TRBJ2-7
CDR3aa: CASSTGAYEQYF
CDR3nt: TGTGCCAGCTCCACAGGGGCCTACGAGCAGTACTTC

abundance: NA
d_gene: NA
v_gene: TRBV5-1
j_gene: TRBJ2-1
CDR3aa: CASSLGGQNEQFF
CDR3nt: TGCGCCAGCAGCTTGGGCGGGCAAAATGAGCAGTTCTTC

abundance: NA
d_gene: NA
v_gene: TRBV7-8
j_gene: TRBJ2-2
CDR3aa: CASSLTRPGELFF
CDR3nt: TGTGCCAGCAGCTTAACTCGGCCCGGGGAGCTGTTTTTT

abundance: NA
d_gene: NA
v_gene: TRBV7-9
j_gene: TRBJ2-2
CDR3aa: CASSSMDRHLRTPGSCFF
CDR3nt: NA

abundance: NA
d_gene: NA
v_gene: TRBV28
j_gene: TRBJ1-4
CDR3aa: CASSSLPWEKLFF
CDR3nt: TGTGCCAGCAGTTCACTTCCTTGGGAAAAACTGTTTTTT

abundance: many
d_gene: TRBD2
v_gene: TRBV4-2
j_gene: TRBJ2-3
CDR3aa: CASSQDTSGSLTDTQYF
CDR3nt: TGTGCCAGCAGCCAAGATACCAGCGGGAGTTTGACAGATACGCAGTATTTT

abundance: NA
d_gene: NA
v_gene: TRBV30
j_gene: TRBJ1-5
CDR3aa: CAWSFGGDQPQHF
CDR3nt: TGTGCCTGGAGCTTTGGGGGGGATCAGCCCCAGCATTTT

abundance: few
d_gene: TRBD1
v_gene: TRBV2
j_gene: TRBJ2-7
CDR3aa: CASSKVGTAPGQYF
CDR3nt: TGTGCCAGCTCCAAAGTGGGGACAGCTCCCGGGCAGTACTTC

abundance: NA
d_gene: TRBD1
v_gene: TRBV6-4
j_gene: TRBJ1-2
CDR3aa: CASSPQGQGPYGYTF
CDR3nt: TGTGCCAGCAGTCCCCAGGGACAGGGTCCCTATGGCTACACCTTC

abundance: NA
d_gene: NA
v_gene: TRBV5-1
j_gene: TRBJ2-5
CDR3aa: CASSFVTDETQYF
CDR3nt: TGCGCCAGCAGCTTTGTGACAGACGAGACCCAGTACTTC

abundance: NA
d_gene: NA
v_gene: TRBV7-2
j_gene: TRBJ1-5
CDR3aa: CASSLNRGNQPQHF
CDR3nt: TGTGCCAGCAGTCTTAACCGGGGGAATCAGCCCCAGCATTTT

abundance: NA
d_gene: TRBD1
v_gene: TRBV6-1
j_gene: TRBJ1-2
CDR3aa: CAINRGLNYGYTF
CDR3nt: TGTGCCATCAACAGGGGTCTTAACTATGGCTACACCTTC

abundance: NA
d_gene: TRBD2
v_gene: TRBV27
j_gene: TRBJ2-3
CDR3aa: CASRRTSGINTQYF
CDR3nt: TGTGCCAGCAGGAGGACTAGCGGCATAAATACGCAGTATTTT

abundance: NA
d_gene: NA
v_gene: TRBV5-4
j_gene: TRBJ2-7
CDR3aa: CASSLDPTPKSYEQYF
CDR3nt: TGTGCCAGCAGCTTGGACCCTACCCCGAAATCCTACGAGCAGTACTTC

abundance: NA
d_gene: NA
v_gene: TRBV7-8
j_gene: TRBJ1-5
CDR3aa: CASSLVAGNQPQHF
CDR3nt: TGTGCCAGCAGCTTAGTTGCAGGCAATCAGCCCCAGCATTTT

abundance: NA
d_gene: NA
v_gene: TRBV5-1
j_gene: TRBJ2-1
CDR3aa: CASSLALASEQFF
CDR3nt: TGCGCCAGCAGCTTGGCTTTAGCTAGTGAGCAGTTCTTC

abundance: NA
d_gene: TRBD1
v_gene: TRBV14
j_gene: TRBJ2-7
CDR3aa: CASSPDRPYEQYF
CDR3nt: TGTGCCAGCAGTCCGGACAGGCCCTACGAGCAGTACTTC

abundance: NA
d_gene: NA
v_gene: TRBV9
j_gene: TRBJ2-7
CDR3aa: CASSVGGSIDEQYF
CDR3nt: TGTGCCAGCAGCGTAGGAGGTAGTATCGACGAGCAGTACTTC

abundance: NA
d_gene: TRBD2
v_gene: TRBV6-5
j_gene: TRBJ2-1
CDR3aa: CASSRGLAGNNEQFF
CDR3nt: TGTGCCAGCAGTAGGGGACTAGCGGGAAACAATGAGCAGTTCTTC